A single sample gave rise to the 11 T cell receptor beta chains below, sequenced in a study of T cell responses to AZD1222 COVID-19 vaccine. Libraries were prepared by immunoSEQ multiplex PCR; TCRdb keeps only in-frame clonotypes and omits some of them. The sample lists more than 100,000 clones, 91% occurring once. The input for sequencing was peripheral blood, taken 28 days after the second AZD1222 dose. The receptors here all came from an adult who received the AZD1222 COVID-19 vaccine.

For this clone: The identical CDR3 is also encoded by other nucleotide sequences in the sample. The rearrangement uses TRBV3-1 (or the pseudogene TRBV3-2) and TRBJ1-5; possible D gene TRBD1, 5 bases. The V end lost 4 bases, the J end lost 6 bases, and 13 bases lay between the germline ends. Germline CDR1 is LGHDT and CDR2 is YNNKEL (reference sequence). This CDR3 has 14 residues. The CDR3 nucleotides read TGTGCCAGCAGCCTGGGGGGAAGGGGTCAGCCCCAGCATTTT. Its translation: CASSLGGRGQPQHF.

The V and J genes are TRBV19 and TRBJ1-2, with 9 positions matching TRBD1. V gave up 10 bases and J gave up 3 bases; unmatched junction bases: 6. Germline V gene lookup returns CDR1 LNHDA and CDR2 SQIVND (reference sequence). This CDR3 has 13 residues. The CDR3 reads CATHRGPDYGYTF. The CDR3 region has the DNA TGTGCCACTCACAGGGGGCCAGACTATGGCTACACCTTC.

This rearrangement joins TRBV28 to TRBJ2-7; TRBD1 or TRBD2 may be the D gene (6 bases each). The CDR3 sequence is 16 residues long. Germline V gene data show CDR1 as MDHEN and CDR2 as SYDVKM. The V end was cut by 5 bases, the J end by 3 bases, with 20 bases between. DNA for the CDR3: TGTGCCAGCAGTCGCGGGACAACGAATATCAACTACGAGCAGTACGTC. Translation: CASSRGTTNINYEQYV.

This clone came up once. V and J are TRBV19 and TRBJ1-2, with 7 bases identical to TRBD1. In germline, CDR1 is LNHDA, CDR2 SQIVND (reference sequence). Trimming removed 7 bases from V and 7 bases from J; junction bases left unmatched: 12. This CDR3 is 14 amino acids long. CDR3 coding DNA: TGTGCCAGTACATCGCACAGGGGTATCGGTGGCTACACCTTC. This encodes CASTSHRGIGGYTF. The variable domain in full, completed from reference TRBV19 and TRBJ1-2, reads DGGITQSPKYLFRKEGQNVTLSCEQNLNHDAMYWYRQDPGQGLRLIYYSQIVNDFQKGDIAEGYSVSREKKESFPLTVTSAQKNPTAFYLCASTSHRGIGGYTFGSGTRLTVV.

The V call is TRBV25-1, the J call TRBJ2-3; TRBD1 matches at 8 bases. The CDR3 runs 17 residues. J was trimmed by 2 bases and V by 4 bases; bases with no gene match: 11. Germline CDR1 and CDR2: MGHDK and SYGVNS. The CDR3, as DNA: TGTGCCAGCAGTGGGGGGAAAGGACAGGGCTCCACAGATACGCAGTATTTT. It is translated as CASSGGKGQGSTDTQYF. The whole variable domain, remainder taken from reference TRBV25-1 and TRBJ2-3, is EADIYQTPRYLVIGTGKKITLECSQTMGHDKMYWYQQDPGMELHLIHYSYGVNSTEKGDLSSESTVSRIRTEHFPLTLESARPSHTSQYLCASSGGKGQGSTDTQYFGPGTRLTVL.

The CDR3 region is CASSLLGAGGTGELFF. The DNA of the CDR3 is TGTGCCAGCAGCTTACTAGGCGCGGGAGGTACCGGGGAGCTGTTTTTT. V gene TRBV7-2 combines with J gene TRBJ2-2; the match to TRBD2 covers 8 bases. The V segment lost 2 bases and the J segment 5 bases; nucleotides outside the gene matches: 7. This CDR3 comprises 16 residues. Germline-derived CDR1 and CDR2 are SGHTA and FQGNSA.

This clone appeared a few times. J is TRBJ1-2 and V is TRBV18; TRBD1 might be the D (5 bases). Germline V CDR1 and CDR2: KGHSH, LQKENI. The CDR3 has 19 residues. Trimming shortened V by 6 bases and J by 0 bases, and 26 bases separated the two germline ends. This CDR3 is CASSQAQSSKGTPNYGYTF. The CDR3 DNA sequence: TGTGCCAGCTCCCAAGCCCAGTCCTCAAAAGGGACCCCTAACTATGGCTACACCTTC.

V and J are TRBV5-1 and TRBJ1-3; D is ambiguous. V dropped 3 bases and J dropped 0 bases, with 7 bases sitting between them. Per germline, CDR1 SGHRS and CDR2 YFSETQ. The CDR3 sequence is 14 residues long. The CDR3 nucleotides read TGCGCCAGCAGCTACTCAAACTCTGGAAACACCATATATTTT. Translating it yields CASSYSNSGNTIYF.

The V gene is TRBV4-1, the J gene TRBJ1-6; TRBD1 matches 8 bases. The CDR3 contains 16 residues. The germline V gene encodes CDR1 MGHRA and CDR2 YSYEKL. V lost 1 base, J lost 10 bases, and 9 bases stayed unmatched. The CDR3 spells CASSQVLRTGNSPLHF. In DNA, the CDR3 is TGCGCCAGCAGCCAAGTGCTTCGGACAGGGAACTCACCCCTCCACTTT.

The rearrangement uses TRBV7-2 and TRBJ1-5; no clear D gene. Per germline, CDR1 SGHTA and CDR2 FQGNSA. Trimming left V 3 bases short and J 6 bases short, with 9 bases between. CDR3 length equals 13 residues. The CDR3 loop is CASSFESTQPQHF. The CDR3 region has the DNA TGTGCCAGCAGCTTTGAGTCGACTCAGCCCCAGCATTTT.

The rearrangement uses TRBV2 and TRBJ1-5; D is perhaps TRBD1 (5 bases). Trimming cost V 4 bases and J 0 bases, with 16 bases left between them. This CDR3 region has 17 residues. In germline, CDR1 is SNHLY, CDR2 FYNNEI. The CDR3 DNA reads TGTGCCAGCAGTGCTGCACCCACGACAGATAGCAATCAGCCCCAGCATTTT. Its protein is CASSAAPTTDSNQPQHF.